What follows are 27 T cell receptor beta chains derived from one specimen sequenced in a study of response to subunit inactivated influenza vaccine. TCRdb called the RT-PCR reads again in MiXCR, with one record for every CDR3 protein. The sample records 500,000 to 550,000 distinct CDR3 sequences, roughly 8.2% being singletons. The sample was PBMCs from blood, taken 23 to 25 months after vaccination. These receptors were obtained from a man aged 50 to 75 who received an inactivated influenza vaccine.

This clonotype has just a few counts. The chain is built from TRBV20-1 and TRBJ2-3; TRBD2 is a possible D gene (5 bases). This CDR3 region has 11 residues. V shed 2 bases and J shed 7 bases, with 7 bases lying between them. Germline assignment: CDR1 DFQATT and CDR2 SNEGSKA (reference sequence). CDR3 bases: TGCAGTGCTAGAAGGGAGTATACGCAGTATTTT. This codes for CSARREYTQYF.

This clonotype was recorded many times. The chain carries TRBV7-2 and TRBJ1-1, with 10 bases matching TRBD1. V shed 1 base and J 1 base; nucleotides not matched to a gene: 0. CDR3 length equals 15 residues. Germline CDR1 is SGHTA and CDR2 is FQGNSA. The CDR3 sequence: CASSLGQGANTEAFF. CDR3 nucleotide sequence: TGTGCCAGCAGCTTAGGACAGGGGGCGAACACTGAAGCTTTCTTT.

V gene TRBV5-1 combines with J gene TRBJ1-2; no firm D call. V lost 0 bases and J 3 bases, leaving 6 bases between the germline ends. Germline V CDR1 and CDR2: SGHRS, YFSETQ. CDR3 length: 13 residues. The CDR3 is CASSLDPDYGYTF. The CDR3 DNA is TGCGCCAGCAGCTTGGATCCCGACTATGGCTACACCTTC.

This clonotype has more than one count but fewer than ten. The chain links TRBV12-3 or TRBV12-4 to TRBJ1-4; TRBD1 might be the D (5 bases). This CDR3 spans 15 amino acids. V was cut by 5 bases and J by 11 bases, with 21 bases left in between. CDR3 sequence reads: CASSARDGTVEKLFF. CDR3 bases: TGTGCCAGCAGTGCCAGGGACGGGACGGTGGAGAAACTGTTTTTT.

This clonotype was counted between two and nine times. The gene calls are TRBV4-1 and TRBJ2-7; 7 nucleotides align to TRBD1. Germline CDR1 reads MGHRA; CDR2 reads YSYEKL. With 0 bases clipped from V and 6 bases from J, the junction kept 8 bases outside the gene matches. The CDR3 length is 15 residues. Here the CDR3 reads CASSQESGRGSEQYF. The CDR3 coding sequence is TGCGCCAGCAGCCAAGAGTCCGGCAGGGGGTCCGAGCAGTACTTC.

This clonotype was recorded many times. The chain carries TRBV12-3 or TRBV12-4 and TRBJ2-3; no definite D call. The germline V and J ends were trimmed by 5 bases and 0 bases, with 21 bases remaining between them. This CDR3 comprises 18 residues. The CDR3 protein is CASSPSVVGKISTDTQYF. The CDR3 region has the DNA TGTGCCAGCAGTCCCAGTGTCGTGGGGAAAATCAGCACAGATACGCAGTATTTT.

V is TRBV28 and J is TRBJ2-1; TRBD2 matches 14 bases. CDR3 length: 20 amino acids. With V trimmed by 7 bases and J by 2 bases, 16 bases remained unmatched. Germline CDR1 is MDHEN and CDR2 is SYDVKM. The CDR3 here is CASNPLPGLAGVSPYNEQFF. DNA for the CDR3: TGTGCCAGCAATCCCTTGCCGGGACTAGCGGGGGTATCCCCCTACAATGAGCAGTTCTTC. Combining the CDR3 with reference TRBV28 and TRBJ2-1 gives the whole variable domain DVKVTQSSRYLVKRTGEKVFLECVQDMDHENMFWYRQDPGLGLRLIYFSYDVKMKEKGDIPEGYSVSREKKERFSLILESASTNQTSMYLCASNPLPGLAGVSPYNEQFFGPGTRLTVL.

The CDR3 nucleotides read TGTGCCTGGAGTGTAGGTACAGGGGGCAGTTCGGATACGCAGTATTTT. As protein: CAWSVGTGGSSDTQYF. This sequence joins TRBV30 and TRBJ2-3; 9 nucleotides match TRBD1. V dropped 0 bases and J dropped 6; count of bases not matched to a gene: 10. The length of the CDR3 is 16 residues. Germline CDR1 reads GTSNPN; CDR2 reads SVGIG (reference sequence).

V is TRBV28 and J is TRBJ2-7, with TRBD1 identical over 10 bases. The CDR3 runs 16 residues. V lost 6 bases to trimming and J lost 3 bases; unmatched junction nucleotides: 11. Germline CDR1 and CDR2: MDHEN and SYDVKM. The DNA for the CDR3 is TGTGCCAGCAGCCGAGACAGGGGGCACAATCTCTACGAGCAGTACTTC. Translation gives CASSRDRGHNLYEQYF. Full variable domain (rest looked up from reference TRBV28 and TRBJ2-7): DVKVTQSSRYLVKRTGEKVFLECVQDMDHENMFWYRQDPGLGLRLIYFSYDVKMKEKGDIPEGYSVSREKKERFSLILESASTNQTSMYLCASSRDRGHNLYEQYFGPGTRLTVT.

This clonotype was recorded at least ten times. This chain links TRBV6-5 with TRBJ2-5; 9 bases match TRBD2. Germline CDR1 is MNHEY and CDR2 is SVGAGI. This CDR3 has 17 residues. V gave up 0 bases and J gave up 1 base; unmatched junction bases: 6. CDR3 protein: CASSYSMVAGVQETQYF. Here the CDR3 DNA reads TGTGCCAGCAGTTACTCGATGGTAGCGGGGGTCCAAGAGACCCAGTACTTC.

This clonotype has at least ten counts. CDR3 amino acids: CSVALRQGSISRSYNEQFF. CDR3 nucleotide sequence: TGCAGCGTTGCCCTTCGACAGGGGTCGATTTCTCGGTCCTACAATGAGCAGTTCTTC. The rearrangement uses TRBV29-1 and TRBJ2-1; 8 bases match TRBD1. Germline V CDR1 and CDR2: SQVTM, ANQGSEA. This CDR3 is 19 amino acids long. The ends lost 4 bases at V and 1 base at J; junction bases unmatched: 18.

This clonotype was counted at least ten times. The chain is built from TRBV5-1 and TRBJ2-1, with unresolved D. CDR1 is SGHRS, CDR2 YFSETQ, per germline. V was pared by 1 base and J by 6 bases, with 8 bases between. The length of the CDR3 is 13 residues. For the CDR3, the DNA is TGCGCCAGCAGCTTGCTGTGGGGCAATGAGCAGTTCTTC. It specifies CASSLLWGNEQFF.

This clonotype was recorded many times. The rearrangement links TRBV4-1 to TRBJ2-1; TRBD1 matches 12 bases. The CDR3 is made up of 16 amino acids. CDR1 MGHRA and CDR2 YSYEKL come from the germline V gene. The ends lost 5 bases at V and 8 bases at J; junction bases unmatched: 10. DNA of the CDR3: TGCGCCAGCAGCGGAAAGACCGGGACAGGGGGCCATGAGCAGTTCTTC. This gives the protein CASSGKTGTGGHEQFF.

This clonotype was detected a few times. The V call is TRBV12-3 or TRBV12-4, the J call TRBJ1-2; D is possibly TRBD1 (6 bases). Trimming pared 1 base from V and 4 bases from J, leaving 13 bases between. This CDR3 region has 15 residues. The CDR3 is CASSLGTVRTYGYTF. In nucleotides, the CDR3 is TGTGCCAGCAGTTTAGGGACAGTCAGAACCTATGGCTACACCTTC.

This clonotype occurred many times. This chain connects TRBV5-1 to TRBJ2-3; D uncertain. Germline loops: CDR1 SGHRS, CDR2 YFSETQ. This CDR3 is 16 amino acids long. V was shortened by 0 bases and J by 0 bases, with 11 bases between the two germline ends. The CDR3 sequence: CASSLDPRISTDTQYF. CDR3 DNA sequence: TGCGCCAGCAGCTTGGACCCCAGGATCAGCACAGATACGCAGTATTTT.

There are many counts of this clonotype. The chain joins TRBV9 to TRBJ1-2; D not certain. This CDR3 is 15 amino acids long. V gave up 0 bases and J gave up 5 bases, with 14 bases separating them. Germline lookup yields CDR1 SGDLS and CDR2 YYNGEE. The CDR3 DNA reads TGTGCCAGCAGCGTAGATACGGAAAGGCGATATGGCTACACCTTC. The encoded protein is CASSVDTERRYGYTF. The full variable domain, with the rest looked up from reference TRBV9 and TRBJ1-2, is DSGVTQTPKHLITATGQRVTLRCSPRSGDLSVYWYQQSLDQGLQFLIQYYNGEERAKGNILERFSAQQFPDLHSELNLSSLELGDSALYFCASSVDTERRYGYTFGSGTRLTVV.

This clonotype was seen more than once but under ten times. The chain has TRBV29-1 and TRBJ2-1, with 8 bases identical to TRBD2. Germline V gene lookup returns CDR1 SQVTM and CDR2 ANQGSEA. Unmatched junction bases numbered 9, after V lost 1 base and J lost 7 bases. CDR3 length equals 15 residues. The CDR3 DNA sequence: TGCAGCGTTGAAGGTCGAGCGGGAGTGAAGAATGAGCAGTTCTTC. As protein: CSVEGRAGVKNEQFF.

The chain recombines TRBV24-1 with TRBJ2-2; weak D call: TRBD2 (6 bases). Germline-derived CDR1 and CDR2 are KGHDR and SFDVKD. The CDR3 contains 14 residues. V shed 12 bases and J shed 0 bases, with 13 bases lying between them. The CDR3 spells CAPLGGANTGELFF. In nucleotides, the CDR3 is TGTGCCCCACTTGGAGGGGCGAACACCGGGGAGCTGTTTTTT.

This clonotype was counted many times. J is TRBJ2-7 and V is TRBV5-1, with TRBD2 matching over 9 bases. Germline trimming cut 1 base from V and 5 bases from J; bases unmatched to any gene: 7. Germline loops: CDR1 SGHRS, CDR2 YFSETQ. The CDR3 loop spans 15 amino acids. The CDR3 nucleotides are TGCGCCAGCAGCTTGAGCGGGGGGCGACACAACGAGCAGTACTTC. Its protein is CASSLSGGRHNEQYF.

This clonotype was observed a handful of times. This sequence joins TRBV12-3 or TRBV12-4 and TRBJ2-1; 9 bases are a match to TRBD2. This CDR3 is built from 16 residues. The ends lost 5 bases at V and 2 bases at J; junction bases unmatched: 7. In DNA form, the CDR3 reads TGTGCCAGCAGTCCCGAGGCTAGCGGGGCCTACAATGAGCAGTTCTTC. This sequence encodes CASSPEASGAYNEQFF.

This clonotype appeared a few times. The chain carries TRBV20-1 and TRBJ2-3; TRBD1 agrees at 9 bases. This CDR3 region has 15 residues. In germline, CDR1 is DFQATT, CDR2 SNEGSKA (reference sequence). V lost 4 bases and J lost 0; bases outside the gene matches: 5. CDR3 sequence (DNA): TGCAGTGCTAATACGGACAGGGGAAGCACAGATACGCAGTATTTT. It is translated as CSANTDRGSTDTQYF.

This clonotype was recorded a few times. This rearrangement joins TRBV5-5 to TRBJ1-1; TRBD1 might be the D (6 bases). This CDR3 has 15 amino acids. V was cut by 2 bases and J by 1 base, with 12 bases left in between. Germline CDR1 and CDR2: SGHKS and YYEKEE (reference sequence). CDR3 sequence (DNA): TGTGCCAGCAGCTTCTTCGACAGGCAGAACACTGAAGCTTTCTTT. It encodes CASSFFDRQNTEAFF.

There are many counts of this clonotype. The V and J genes are TRBV5-1 and TRBJ2-1; D uncertain. The CDR3 is made up of 14 amino acids. Trimming pared 2 bases from V and 6 bases from J, leaving 12 bases between. Germline V gene data show CDR1 as SGHRS and CDR2 as YFSETQ. Written as DNA, the CDR3 is TGCGCCAGCAGCTTCCGAGACCAAAGCAATGAGCAGTTCTTC. Protein sequence: CASSFRDQSNEQFF.

Many counts were recorded for this clonotype. The CDR3 here is CASSGDSYGYTF. In nucleotides, the CDR3 is TGTGCCAGCAGCGGGGACAGCTATGGCTACACCTTC. The J gene is TRBJ1-2, the V gene TRBV7-9; TRBD1 aligns across 7 bases. Germline trimming cut 5 bases from V and 4 bases from J; bases unmatched to any gene: 1. The V gene's germline CDR1 is SEHNR and CDR2 FQNEAQ (reference sequence). CDR3 length equals 12 residues.

In this sample, this clonotype turned up a few times. This chain connects TRBV29-1 to TRBJ2-1; D unclear. CDR1 and CDR2 from the germline V gene are SQVTM and ANQGSEA. This CDR3 contains 11 residues. Trimming stripped 4 bases from V and 8 bases from J, with 9 bases between. The CDR3 DNA follows: TGCAGCGTTGTATTGGTCGATGAGCAGTTCTTC. The encoded protein is CSVVLVDEQFF.

This sequence joins TRBV7-2 and TRBJ1-1; the D gene is possibly TRBD1 (5 bases). CDR3 size: 15 residues. Germline CDR1 SGHTA, CDR2 FQGNSA. V shed 2 bases and J shed 0 bases, with 10 bases lying between them. For the CDR3, the DNA is TGTGCCAGCAGCTTATCGTCAGGGATGAACACTGAAGCTTTCTTT. Encoded protein: CASSLSSGMNTEAFF.

This clonotype was seen ten or more times. The chain is built from TRBV29-1 and TRBJ2-5; D remains ambiguous. The CDR3 contains 13 residues. V dropped 7 bases and J dropped 6 bases, with 18 bases sitting between them. The germline gives CDR1 SQVTM, CDR2 ANQGSEA. The CDR3: CSACPDSQQTQYF. The CDR3 DNA sequence: TGCAGCGCCTGTCCAGACTCACAACAGACCCAGTACTTC.